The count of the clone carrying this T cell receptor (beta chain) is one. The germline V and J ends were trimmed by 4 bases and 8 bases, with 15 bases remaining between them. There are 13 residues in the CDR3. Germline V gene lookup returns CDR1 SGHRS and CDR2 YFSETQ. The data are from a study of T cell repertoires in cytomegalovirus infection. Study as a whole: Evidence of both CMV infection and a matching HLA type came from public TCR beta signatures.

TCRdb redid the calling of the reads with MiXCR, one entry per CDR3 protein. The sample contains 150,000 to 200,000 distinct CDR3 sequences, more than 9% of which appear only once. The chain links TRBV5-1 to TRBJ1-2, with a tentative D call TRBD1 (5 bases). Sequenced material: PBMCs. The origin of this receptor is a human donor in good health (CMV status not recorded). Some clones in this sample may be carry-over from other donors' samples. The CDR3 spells CASSKGVDGGYTF. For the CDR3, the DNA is TGCGCCAGCAGCAAAGGGGTCGACGGAGGCTACACCTTC.